The clone carrying this TCR beta chain was seen more than once but under ten times. Its antigen is not known. These data originate in a study of cytomegalovirus exposure and HLA in healthy donors. Findings of the study overall: Reports indicate that TCR beta sequences accurately predicted the HLA-A and HLA-B alleles of most subjects. There were three CMV-associated chains whose specificity for CMV antigens was confirmed in vitro. A link between a missense DCLRE1C variant and TCR beta V- and J-gene trimming emerged from a later analysis.

The study ran its PCR with 60 Vbeta and 13 Jbeta primers. Here immunoSEQ multiplex PCR was the method, and the copy in TCRdb shows in-frame clones only, minus some. The sample holds some 200,000 clones, about four fifths seen once. The CDR3 has 13 residues. V gave up 0 bases and J gave up 12 bases, with 12 bases separating them. Germline loops: CDR1 MNHEY, CDR2 SVGAGI. Sequencing input: PBMCs. The sequence derives from a man aged 45-65 years in good health and CMV-seronegative. The chain combines TRBV6-5 with TRBJ2-1; tentatively, D is TRBD2 (5 bases). CDR3 amino acids: CASSYSTARGQFF. In nucleotides, the CDR3 is TGTGCCAGCAGTTACTCGACCGCCCGGGGGCAGTTCTTC.